The 15 T cell receptor beta chains given below trace back to one sample, sequenced in a study of regulatory T cells in long-lasting Graves disease. Time point given: newly diagnosed GD, antithyroid drugs for less than 3 months. The TCR library was prepared using RNA isolated from PBMCs. According to the study, TCR beta libraries were built with iRepertoire HTBI primers and CDR3-region Arm-PCR. TCRdb re-called the multiplex PCR reads with MiXCR, one entry per CDR3 protein. This table has under 450,000 distinct CDR3 sequences, under 20% appearing once. This sample also belongs to another study, concerning T cells in Graves' hyperthyroidism and ophthalmopathy.

This specimen was peripheral blood mononuclear cells (PBMCs), taken at new diagnosis, from a patient treated with antithyroid drugs. Source of these receptors: a young woman with Graves disease.

The chain employs TRBV20-1 and TRBJ1-1, with D hard to call. The V end was cut by 5 bases, the J end by 8 bases, with 9 bases between. The CDR3 spans 10 residues. Germline lookup yields CDR1 DFQATT and CDR2 SNEGSKA (reference sequence). CDR3 DNA: TGCAGTGCTCGCGGCTCGGAAGCTTTCTTT. This translates into CSARGSEAFF.

This clonotype was observed at least ten times. This chain uses TRBV20-1 with TRBJ2-7; TRBD2 matches 10 bases. V trimming: 6 bases; J trimming: 5 bases; junction bases outside the gene matches: 7. The germline V gene has CDR1 DFQATT and CDR2 SNEGSKA (reference sequence). CDR3 length: 13 residues. The CDR3 DNA reads as TGCAGTGCCGCTAGCGGGAGCCTGGACGAGCAGTACTTC. Amino acids: CSAASGSLDEQYF.

As for this clonotype: This may come from a read error, since a much larger clone is one base off. This chain uses TRBV20-1 with TRBJ2-1, with TRBD2 as a possible D gene (6 bases). The germline V gene encodes CDR1 DFQATT and CDR2 SNEGSKA (reference sequence). CDR3 length: 15 amino acids. The germline V and J ends were trimmed by 3 bases and 9 bases, with 21 bases remaining between them. CDR3 protein: CSASYSFQPGGEQFF. The CDR3 DNA is TGCAGTGCTAGTTATAGTTTTCAACCCGGGGGTGAGCAGTTCTTC.

This clonotype was observed a handful of times. The rearrangement links TRBV28 to TRBJ1-3; TRBD1 matches 7 bases. Germline V gene data show CDR1 as MDHEN and CDR2 as SYDVKM. This CDR3 comprises 18 residues. The J segment lost 4 bases and the V segment lost 2 bases, leaving 14 bases of the junction unmatched. The CDR3 DNA reads TGTGCCAGCAGTTTAAGGCTCTGGAAGGCAGGGGGGGGAAACACCATATATTTT. Protein: CASSLRLWKAGGGNTIYF.

This clonotype was detected ten times or more. This chain links TRBV4-1 with TRBJ2-7; D unclear. The CDR3 contains 14 residues. Germline values: CDR1 MGHRA, CDR2 YSYEKL. With 1 base removed from V and 1 base from J, the gap between germline ends came to 8 bases. DNA of the CDR3: TGCGCCAGCAGCCAAGTAATGGGTTCCTACGAGCAGTACTTC. Its protein product is CASSQVMGSYEQYF.

This chain connects TRBV12-3 or TRBV12-4 to TRBJ2-1; 11 bases are shared with TRBD2. With 6 bases clipped from V and 6 bases from J, the junction kept 4 bases outside the gene matches. The CDR3 runs to 14 residues. The CDR3 DNA reads as TGTGCCAGCAGGGCTAGCGGGGGGCTCAATGAGCAGTTCTTC. It specifies CASRASGGLNEQFF.

This clonotype was observed a few times. The V and J genes are TRBV29-1 and TRBJ2-4, with 8 bases that match TRBD2. Trimming removed 4 bases from V and 7 bases from J; junction bases left unmatched: 3. The CDR3 extends over 12 amino acids. Germline V gene lookup returns CDR1 SQVTM and CDR2 ANQGSEA. CDR3 sequence: CSVVGGGNIQYF. The CDR3 nucleotides read TGCAGCGTTGTCGGGGGGGGCAACATTCAGTACTTC. Based on the CDR3 plus reference TRBV29-1 and TRBJ2-4, the full variable domain is SAVISQKPSRDICQRGTSLTIQCQVDSQVTMMFWYRQQPGQSLTLIATANQGSEATYESGFVIDKFPISRPNLTFSTLTVSNMSPEDSSIYLCSVVGGGNIQYFGAGTRLSVL.

In this sample, this clonotype turned up many times. This chain links TRBV2 with TRBJ2-5; D is possibly TRBD1 (5 bases). This CDR3 contains 13 residues. Looked up from germline, CDR1 is SNHLY and CDR2 is FYNNEI. The V and J ends lost 1 base and 5 bases respectively, with 8 bases between them. The CDR3 here is CASSEGRVETQYF. DNA for the CDR3: TGTGCCAGCAGTGAAGGCAGGGTCGAGACCCAGTACTTC.

V gene TRBV5-5 combines with J gene TRBJ1-2; D is uncertain. Germline values: CDR1 SGHKS, CDR2 YYEKEE (reference sequence). The CDR3 spans 13 residues. Trimming took 1 base from V and 2 from J, leaving 6 bases between them. In nucleotides, the CDR3 is TGTGCCAGCAGCTTGAGCACCAACTATGGCTACACCTTC. Translation: CASSLSTNYGYTF.

This clonotype turned up a few times. The chain joins TRBV2 to TRBJ2-1, with TRBD2 matching 11 bases. Germline loops: CDR1 SNHLY, CDR2 FYNNEI. J lost 5 bases, V lost 6 bases, and 6 bases had no gene match. There are 15 residues in the CDR3. As DNA, the CDR3 is TGTGCCAGCAGCTCCACTAGCGGGGGTAACAATGAGCAGTTCTTC. It encodes CASSSTSGGNNEQFF.

This clonotype was observed many times. CDR3 residues: CASNWGGESPLHF. The DNA of the CDR3 is TGTGCCAGCAATTGGGGAGGGGAGTCACCCCTCCACTTT. The chain couples TRBV6-1 to TRBJ1-6; D might be TRBD1 (5 bases). Looked up from germline, CDR1 is MNHNS and CDR2 is SASEGT. The ends were cut back, 7 bases at V and 10 bases at J, with 14 bases in the middle. The CDR3 is 13 amino acids.

Here the CDR3 reads CASSDFSGSYNEQFF. CDR3 DNA: TGTGCCAGCAGTGACTTTAGCGGCTCCTACAATGAGCAGTTCTTC. V gene TRBV6-1 combines with J gene TRBJ2-1; D perhaps matches TRBD2 (6 bases). Trimming stripped 3 bases from V and 0 bases from J, with 9 bases between. The CDR3 is made up of 15 amino acids. Per the germline V gene, CDR1 is MNHNS and CDR2 is SASEGT.

This clonotype was counted at least ten times. The rearrangement uses TRBV7-3 and TRBJ2-6, with D possibly being TRBD1 (6 bases). Germline V gene data show CDR1 as SGHTA and CDR2 as FQGTGA. The CDR3 loop spans 17 amino acids. V gave up 0 bases and J gave up 2 bases, with 11 bases separating them. CDR3 region: CASSLTGARPGANVLTF. The CDR3 bases are TGTGCCAGCAGCTTAACGGGGGCCAGGCCTGGGGCCAACGTCCTGACTTTC.

This clonotype was counted between two and nine times. The chain employs TRBV6-2 or TRBV6-3 and TRBJ2-7, with 7 nucleotides matching TRBD1. The CDR3 consists of 14 residues. Germline lookup yields CDR1 MNHEY and CDR2 SVGEGT. The V gene end was trimmed by 5 bases and the J gene end by 2 bases; junction bases not matched to a gene: 6. CDR3 in amino acids: CASSAQGFAYEQYF. DNA of the CDR3: TGTGCCAGCAGTGCACAGGGGTTCGCCTACGAGCAGTACTTC.

There are a few counts of this clonotype. The chain combines TRBV12-3 or TRBV12-4 with TRBJ1-4, with a tentative D call TRBD1 (6 bases). V lost 5 bases to trimming and J lost 8 bases, with 15 bases between them. The CDR3 is made up of 14 amino acids. The CDR3 sequence: CASSQSTGLEKLFF. CDR3 DNA sequence: TGTGCCAGCAGTCAATCGACAGGATTGGAAAAACTGTTTTTT.